Listed below are T cell receptor beta chains from one sample, sequenced in a study of cytomegalovirus exposure and HLA in healthy donors. The method was immunoSEQ multiplex PCR; TCRdb's version includes in-frame clones alone and lacks a portion of them. The repertoire holds around 140,000 clones, with 60% to 85% as singletons. Specimen: PBMCs. Every receptor here comes from a female donor in good health and CMV-seropositive. Each CDR3 is given with its conserved first and last residue. D genes are given only for firm matches. Size is stated for part of the rows, as once, few or many counts, or as a class when the clone is expanded.

D	J	size	V	DNA	CDR3
.	TRBJ2-1	.	TRBV30	TGTGCCTGGACCGTAACGGGCAATGAGCAGTTCTTC	CAWTVTGNEQFF
TRBD2	TRBJ2-1	.	TRBV5-1	TGCGCCAGCAGCTCCAGGACTAGCGGGGGGGGAGATGCGCAGTTCTTC	CASSSRTSGGGDAQFF
.	TRBJ1-1	.	TRBV15	TGTGCCACCAGCACTGGACGGGGGAACACTGAAGCTTTCTTT	CATSTGRGNTEAFF
.	TRBJ1-4	once	TRBV18	TGTGCCAGCTCGCATAACTTCGGAAAACTGTTTTTT	CASSHNFGKLFF
TRBD2	TRBJ2-1	few	TRBV9	TGTGCCAGCAGCGTAGCGGGGGGGCGCAATGAGCAGTTCTTC	CASSVAGGRNEQFF
.	TRBJ2-5	.	TRBV2	TGTGCCAGCAGCAAGACTCGCCAAGAGACCCAGTACTTC	CASSKTRQETQYF
.	TRBJ2-1	.	TRBV7-2	TGTGCCAGCAGCCCCCAGGGTGGACAGAGCTCCTACAATGAGCAGTTCTTC	CASSPQGGQSSYNEQFF
.	TRBJ1-2	.	TRBV7-8	TGTGCCAGCAGCAGACAGGCGAATAACTATGGCTACACCTTC	CASSRQANNYGYTF
.	TRBJ1-3	.	TRBV5-1	TGCGCCAGCAGCAACATACAGGGTGATGGAAACACCATATATTTT	CASSNIQGDGNTIYF
.	TRBJ2-3	.	TRBV6-6	TGTGCCAGCAAACTGGCCGGGACTGCCACAGATACGCAGTATTTT	CASKLAGTATDTQYF
TRBD2	TRBJ2-4	.	TRBV4-1	TGCGCCAGCAGCCAAGAAGGCGGGAGGAACGGCAAAAACATTCAGTACTTC	CASSQEGGRNGKNIQYF
TRBD1	TRBJ1-1	.	TRBV5-1	TGCGCCAGCAGCTGGGGACAGTACACTGAAGCTTTCTTT	CASSWGQYTEAFF
TRBD1	TRBJ2-1	few	TRBV27	TGTGCCAGCAGTCCACCGGGACAGGGGATGGATGAGCAGTTCTTC	CASSPPGQGMDEQFF
TRBD2	TRBJ2-3	.	TRBV28	TGTGCCAGCAGTTTTGGCCCAGTGGGTAGCGGGGACCCACGCACAGATACGCAGTATTTT	CASSFGPVGSGDPRTDTQYF
TRBD1	TRBJ2-1	.	TRBV28	TGTGCCAGCGGTGGGCGCAAGGGGACAGGGAAGGTTGAGCAGTTCTTC	CASGGRKGTGKVEQFF
.	TRBJ1-2	.	TRBV27	TGTGCCAGCAGCACTGGCGGGGGCAGTGGCTACACCTTC	CASSTGGGSGYTF
.	TRBJ2-2	.	TRBV5-5	TGTGCCAGCAGCTTGAGGGCGGGCCCCGGTGCCGGGGAGCTGTTTTTT	CASSLRAGPGAGELFF
.	TRBJ1-2	.	TRBV5-4	TGTGCCAGCAGCCGTACAAGAGGCTATGGCTACACCTTC	CASSRTRGYGYTF
.	TRBJ1-2	.	TRBV11-2	TGTGCCAGCAGCCGGGGGAGCGCTAACTATGGCTACACCTTC	CASSRGSANYGYTF
TRBD2	TRBJ2-2	.	TRBV2	TGTGCCAGCAGGAAGCCGGGGGGGGACACCGGGGAGCTGTTTTTT	CASRKPGGDTGELFF
TRBD1	TRBJ1-1	once	TRBV4-1	TGCGCCAGCAGCCGGGGGACAGGGAAGGATATCACTGAAGCTTTCTTT	CASSRGTGKDITEAFF
TRBD1	TRBJ1-5	few	TRBV2	TGTGCCAGCAGCCCAGGGACAGCATATAGCAATCAGCCCCAGCATTTT	CASSPGTAYSNQPQHF
TRBD2	TRBJ2-7	.	TRBV27	TGTGCCAGCAGTATGGATAGCGGGGCCTACGAGCAGTACTTC	CASSMDSGAYEQYF
.	TRBJ2-2	.	TRBV9	TGTGCCAGCAGCGTGTCGGGAGCCGAGTCCGGGGAGCTGTTTTTT	CASSVSGAESGELFF
TRBD2	TRBJ2-1	.	TRBV7-3	TGTGCCAGCAGCGGGCGGGGGGGCCTAGATATAAATGAGCAGTTCTTC	CASSGRGGLDINEQFF
.	TRBJ1-2	.	TRBV7-2	TGTGCCAGCAGCTTAGGGGACAAGTATGGCTACACCTTC	CASSLGDKYGYTF
.	TRBJ1-3	.	TRBV11-2	TGTGCCAGCAGCCTCGGGGTACGGGGCACCATATATTTT	CASSLGVRGTIYF
.	TRBJ2-7	few	TRBV6-5	TGTGCCAGCAGTTACTCTACCGGTCCTTCCGAGCAGTACTTC	CASSYSTGPSEQYF
.	TRBJ2-5	.	TRBV11-2	TGTGCCAGCAGCTTAGACGCGGGGCAAGAGACCCAGTACTTC	CASSLDAGQETQYF
.	TRBJ2-5	.	TRBV19	TGTGCCAGTAGTATAAGAGGGTTCGCCGGGGAGGCCCAGTACTTC	CASSIRGFAGEAQYF
TRBD1	TRBJ1-1	.	TRBV6-1	TGTGCCACCCGACTCCGACAGGGGCTAACTGAAGCTTTCTTT	CATRLRQGLTEAFF
.	TRBJ2-7	.	TRBV5-1	TGCGCCAGCAGCTTGGTAGCTCAGGGAGGTCACGAGCAGTACTTC	CASSLVAQGGHEQYF
TRBD2	TRBJ2-6	.	TRBV27	TGTGCCAGCAGGGGGGGGTGGGCGGGACTGACTTTC	CASRGGWAGLTF
.	TRBJ2-1	few	TRBV7-9	TGTGCCAGCAGCTTTGGGCAGTACAATGAGCAGTTCTTC	CASSFGQYNEQFF
.	TRBJ2-7	.	TRBV6-1	TGTGCCAGCAGTGAGACTACGGGATTCAACGAGCAGTACTTC	CASSETTGFNEQYF
TRBD1	TRBJ2-5	.	TRBV5-8	TGTGCCAGCTATGTCAACAGGGGGAAGGAGACCCAGTACTTC	CASYVNRGKETQYF
.	TRBJ1-1	few	TRBV28	TGTGCCAGCAGTTTATCTGGCCAGGCTTCGGGAGGTACTGAAGCTTTCTTT	CASSLSGQASGGTEAFF
TRBD2	TRBJ2-3	.	TRBV25-1	TGTGCCAGCATTAGTAGCGGGGGGGCTGGGCAGTATTTT	CASISSGGAGQYF